This TCR beta chain was profiled in a study of cytomegalovirus exposure and HLA in healthy donors. Using immunoSEQ multiplex PCR, the repertoire was profiled, and TCRdb retains in-frame clones only, with some absent. The table records 70,000 to 85,000 clones, 94% of them present only once. Concerning this clone: The antigen remains unidentified.

Whole-study findings and limits: Researchers reported that a few CMV-associated chains were confirmed in vitro as CMV antigen-specific. Subsequent analysis showed first-cohort TCR clusters tending to co-occur in 120 validation repertoires. Whilst most TCR sequences proved rare, a subset of public TCRs occurred across many donors. Cytomegalovirus-associated TCR beta chains were listed, numbering some 170.

V lost 8 bases and J lost 0, with 14 bases in between. The length of the CDR3 is 15 residues. Germline V gene sequence: CDR1 MGHRA, CDR2 YSYEKL. The sequenced material came from PBMCs. The chain joins TRBV4-1 to TRBJ1-3, with D possibly TRBD1 on 5 matching bases. The TCR was taken from a young woman in good health and CMV-seropositive. CDR3 region: CASGSTELSGNTIYF. Written as DNA, the CDR3 is TGCGCCAGCGGATCGACAGAGCTCTCTGGAAACACCATATATTTT.